Here is one TCR beta chain with its context. Its antigen is unidentified. Study processing details: Large patient CD8+ clones, those above 1%, rarely matched published virus-specific TCRB sequences. Profiled with immunoSEQ multiplex PCR; TCRdb holds only in-frame clones, not every one. Clone size and the V and J calls come from that table; the DNA yielded D and trimming. This table holds about 14,000 clones, roughly 80% found once. Both CD4+ and CD8+ cells were separated through positive magnetic bead selection, and their purity was verified using flow cytometry. This sample stems from a study of somatic mutations in cytotoxic T cells in rheumatoid arthritis. Findings and limits, study-wide: CD8+ T-cell clonality showed no significant difference between rheumatoid arthritis patients and age-matched healthy controls. Nobody knew which antigens the expanded CD8+ clones targeted.

V was trimmed by 3 bases and J by 6 bases, leaving 12 bases between them. The CDR3 length is 13 residues. Per germline, CDR1 SGHRS and CDR2 YFSETQ. This TCR was recovered from an adult with rheumatoid arthritis. The chain combines TRBV5-1 with TRBJ1-1, with D maybe TRBD1 (6 bases). The sequenced material came from CD8+ T cells sorted from blood. CDR3 coding DNA: TGCGCCAGCAGCTACCGGGGGGCAGCTGAAGCTTTCTTT. This encodes CASSYRGAAEAFF.